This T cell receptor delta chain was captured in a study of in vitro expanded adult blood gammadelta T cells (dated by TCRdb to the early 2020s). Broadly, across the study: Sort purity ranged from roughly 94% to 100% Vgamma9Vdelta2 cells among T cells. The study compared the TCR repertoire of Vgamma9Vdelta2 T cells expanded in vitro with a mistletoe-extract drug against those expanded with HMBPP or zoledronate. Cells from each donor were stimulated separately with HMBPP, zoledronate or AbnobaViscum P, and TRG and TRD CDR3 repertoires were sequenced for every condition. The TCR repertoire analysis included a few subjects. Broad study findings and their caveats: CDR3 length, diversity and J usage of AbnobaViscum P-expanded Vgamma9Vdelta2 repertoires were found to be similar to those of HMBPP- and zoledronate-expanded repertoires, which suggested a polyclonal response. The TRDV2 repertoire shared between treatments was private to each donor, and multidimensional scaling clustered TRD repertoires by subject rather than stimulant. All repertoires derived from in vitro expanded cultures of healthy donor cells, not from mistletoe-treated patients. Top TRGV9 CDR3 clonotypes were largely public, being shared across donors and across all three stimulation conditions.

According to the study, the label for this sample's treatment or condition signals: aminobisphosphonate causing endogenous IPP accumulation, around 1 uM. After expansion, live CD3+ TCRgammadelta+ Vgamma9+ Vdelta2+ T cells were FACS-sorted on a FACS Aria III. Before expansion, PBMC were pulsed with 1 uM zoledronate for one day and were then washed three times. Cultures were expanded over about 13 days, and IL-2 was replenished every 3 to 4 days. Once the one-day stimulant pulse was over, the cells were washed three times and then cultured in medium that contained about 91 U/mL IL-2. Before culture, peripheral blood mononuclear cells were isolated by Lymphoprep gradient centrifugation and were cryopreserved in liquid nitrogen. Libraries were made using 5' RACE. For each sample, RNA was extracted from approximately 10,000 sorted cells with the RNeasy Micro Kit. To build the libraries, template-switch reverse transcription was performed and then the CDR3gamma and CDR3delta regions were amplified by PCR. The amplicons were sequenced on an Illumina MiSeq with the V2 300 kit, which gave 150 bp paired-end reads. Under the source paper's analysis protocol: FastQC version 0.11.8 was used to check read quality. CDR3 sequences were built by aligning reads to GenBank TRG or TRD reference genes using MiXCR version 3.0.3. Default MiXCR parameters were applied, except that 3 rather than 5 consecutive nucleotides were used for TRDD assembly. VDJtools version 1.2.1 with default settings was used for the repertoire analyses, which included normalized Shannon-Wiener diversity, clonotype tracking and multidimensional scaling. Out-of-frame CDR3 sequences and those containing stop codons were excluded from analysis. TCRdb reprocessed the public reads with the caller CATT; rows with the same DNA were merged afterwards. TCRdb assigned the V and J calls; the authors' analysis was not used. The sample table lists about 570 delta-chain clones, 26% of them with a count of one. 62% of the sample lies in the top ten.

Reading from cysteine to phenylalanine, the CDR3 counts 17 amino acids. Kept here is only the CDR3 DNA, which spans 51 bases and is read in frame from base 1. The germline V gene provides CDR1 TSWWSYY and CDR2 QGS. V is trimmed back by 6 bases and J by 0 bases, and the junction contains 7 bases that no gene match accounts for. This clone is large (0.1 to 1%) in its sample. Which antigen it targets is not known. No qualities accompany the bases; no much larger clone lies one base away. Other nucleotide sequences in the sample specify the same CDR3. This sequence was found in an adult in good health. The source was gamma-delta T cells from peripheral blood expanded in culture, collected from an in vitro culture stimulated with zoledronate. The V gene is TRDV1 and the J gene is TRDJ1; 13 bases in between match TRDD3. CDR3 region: CALGDTGGYGNTDKLIF. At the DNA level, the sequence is TGTGCTCTTGGTGATACTGGGGGATACGGGAACACCGATAAACTCATCTTT.